Listed here are 26 T cell receptor beta chains from one sample, sequenced in a study of identical twins. In TCRdb, the 5' RACE reads were re-called with MiXCR into one record per CDR3 protein. This repertoire shows about 290,000 distinct CDR3 sequences, roughly 10% found once; its top ten account for 7% to 8.5%. The same data also contributed to another study, on yellow fever vaccine responses in identical twins.

Sequenced material: CD8+ T cells sorted from blood. All receptors come from a woman between 18 and 29 years old in good health.

There are many counts of this clonotype. V and J are TRBV12-3 or TRBV12-4 and TRBJ2-3; D call uncertain. The V end was cut by 5 bases, the J end by 0 bases, with 3 bases between. The CDR3 length is 12 residues. The CDR3 DNA is TGTGCCAGCAGTGGGAGCACAGATACGCAGTATTTT. This sequence encodes CASSGSTDTQYF.

This clonotype was found many times. V and J are TRBV5-1 and TRBJ1-3, with 7 bases identical to TRBD1. The CDR3 spans 15 residues. Germline CDR1 is SGHRS and CDR2 is YFSETQ. With 0 bases clipped from V and 3 bases from J, the junction kept 3 bases outside the gene matches. Here the CDR3 DNA reads TGCGCCAGCAGCTTGGACAGGGGTTATGGAAACACCATATATTTT. Its translation is CASSLDRGYGNTIYF.

There are many counts of this clonotype. The V call is TRBV28, the J call TRBJ1-6; D possibly corresponds to TRBD1 (5 bases). This CDR3 region has 18 residues. Germline values: CDR1 MDHEN, CDR2 SYDVKM. Trimming left V 2 bases short and J 4 bases short, with 18 bases between. CDR3 coding DNA: TGTGCCAGCAGTTTACCCCCCCGGCCAGGGAATTATAATTCACCCCTCCACTTT. Its protein product is CASSLPPRPGNYNSPLHF.

About this clonotype: Possible read error: a much larger clone is one base away. The genes are TRBV4-3 and TRBJ2-1; 10 nucleotides match TRBD2. The CDR3 totals 15 residues. V lost 4 bases and J lost 3; bases outside the gene matches: 3. Germline V gene lookup returns CDR1 LGHNA and CDR2 YSLEER. The CDR3 DNA reads as TGCGCCAGCAGCCCGGGACTAGCGAACTACAATGAGCAGTTCTTC. Translated, it gives CASSPGLANYNEQFF.

J is TRBJ2-7 and V is TRBV10-3; D not certain. This CDR3 is built from 14 residues. Germline CDR1 ENHRY, CDR2 SYGVKD. Trimming left V 0 bases short and J 5 bases short, with 11 bases between. The CDR3 nucleotides are TGTGCCATCAGTGAGTCGATTACTGAAGACGAGCAGTACTTC. Translation: CAISESITEDEQYF.

This clonotype was observed a handful of times. This chain joins TRBV3-1 and TRBJ2-2; D uncertain. This CDR3 spans 14 amino acids. CDR1 is LGHDT and CDR2 is YNNKEL in the germline V gene (reference sequence). Trimming took 3 bases from V and 8 from J, leaving 13 bases between them. CDR3: CASSHSDTPGELFF. The CDR3 DNA is TGTGCCAGCAGCCATTCAGACACACCGGGGGAGCTGTTTTTT.

V and J are TRBV7-2 and TRBJ2-3, with 11 bases that match TRBD2. CDR1 is SGHTA and CDR2 is FQGNSA in the germline V gene. V lost 3 bases, J lost 2 bases, and 22 bases stayed unmatched. The CDR3 consists of 22 residues. CDR3 protein: CASSFVAGGGLSGRAHTDTQYF. CDR3 in DNA: TGTGCCAGCAGCTTTGTTGCTGGCGGCGGACTTAGCGGGAGGGCCCACACAGATACGCAGTATTTT. The full variable domain, in which reference TRBV7-2 and TRBJ2-3 provide the parts outside the CDR3, is GAGVSQSPSNKVTEKGKDVELRCDPISGHTALYWYRQSLGQGLEFLIYFQGNSAPDKSGLPSDRFSAERTGGSVSTLTIQRTQQEDSAVYLCASSFVAGGGLSGRAHTDTQYFGPGTRLTVL.

There are many counts of this clonotype. This chain links TRBV7-9 with TRBJ1-1; TRBD1 might be the D (6 bases). The CDR3 is 14 amino acids. Trimming removed 1 base at V and 10 bases at J, with 16 bases between. Germline lookup yields CDR1 SEHNR and CDR2 FQNEAQ (reference sequence). In DNA, the CDR3 is TGTGCCAGCAGCTTAGGAGAGATGGCGACAGGAGCTTTCTTT. It encodes CASSLGEMATGAFF. The variable domain in full, completed from reference TRBV7-9 and TRBJ1-1, reads DTGVSQNPRHKITKRGQNVTFRCDPISEHNRLYWYRQTLGQGPEFLTYFQNEAQLEKSRLLSDRFSAERPKGSFSTLEIQRTEQGDSAMYLCASSLGEMATGAFFGQGTRLTVV.

V usage is TRBV3-1 and J usage is TRBJ2-1; the match to TRBD1 covers 8 bases. V was pared by 1 base and J by 5 bases, with 7 bases of the junction left unmatched. The germline V gene encodes CDR1 LGHDT and CDR2 YNNKEL (reference sequence). The CDR3 has 16 residues. The CDR3: CASSQAGGTGNNEQFF. The DNA for the CDR3 is TGTGCCAGCAGCCAAGCAGGAGGGACAGGCAACAATGAGCAGTTCTTC.

This clonotype was counted many times. This chain links TRBV29-1 with TRBJ2-7, with unresolved D. CDR3 length: 11 residues. With 5 bases removed from V and 6 bases from J, the gap between germline ends came to 11 bases. Germline values: CDR1 SQVTM, CDR2 ANQGSEA. CDR3 sequence (DNA): TGCAGCGTTCAAAGAGGTTCCGAGCAGTACTTC. The encoded protein is CSVQRGSEQYF.

This chain connects TRBV3-1 to TRBJ2-7; the match to TRBD2 covers 13 bases. V lost 7 bases, J lost 4 bases, and 16 bases stayed unmatched. CDR1 and CDR2 from the germline V gene are LGHDT and YNNKEL (reference sequence). The CDR3 length is 18 residues. The CDR3 is CASTGSGTSGDTQYEQYF. CDR3 sequence (DNA): TGTGCCAGCACCGGATCTGGGACTAGCGGGGACACGCAGTACGAGCAGTACTTC.

This clonotype came up a few times. The chain joins TRBV7-6 to TRBJ2-7, with TRBD1 identical over 10 bases. Germline V lookup: CDR1 SGHVS, CDR2 FNYEAQ. The CDR3 covers 15 residues. Trimming took 5 bases from V and 1 from J; bases not matched to a gene: 5. In DNA form, the CDR3 reads TGTGCCAGCAGCACCGGGACAGGGGATTCCTACGAGCAGTACTTC. Translating gives CASSTGTGDSYEQYF.

This clonotype was counted between two and nine times. The chain joins TRBV29-1 to TRBJ2-1, with TRBD2 matching 8 bases. Unmatched junction bases numbered 2, after V lost 4 bases and J lost 0 bases. The CDR3 spans 14 residues. The germline V gene encodes CDR1 SQVTM and CDR2 ANQGSEA. The CDR3 nucleotides read TGCAGCGTTGGACTAGCGTTCTCCTACAATGAGCAGTTCTTC. This encodes CSVGLAFSYNEQFF.

This clonotype has only a few counts. The V call is TRBV2, the J call TRBJ2-3; TRBD1 matches 9 bases. CDR3 length: 15 residues. The V and J ends lost 5 bases and 1 base, in that order; junction bases with no gene match: 4. Germline-derived CDR1 and CDR2 are SNHLY and FYNNEI. This CDR3 reads CASSQQGAGTDTQYF. Here the CDR3 DNA reads TGTGCCAGCAGTCAACAGGGGGCCGGCACAGATACGCAGTATTTT.

A few counts support this clonotype. The CDR3 here is CSARRETQYF. The DNA of the CDR3 is TGCAGTGCTAGAAGAGAGACCCAGTACTTC. The rearrangement joins TRBV20-1 to TRBJ2-5; the D is unclear. The germline V and J ends were trimmed by 2 bases and 4 bases, with 2 bases remaining between them. Germline V gives CDR1 DFQATT, CDR2 SNEGSKA (reference sequence). The CDR3 totals 10 residues.

This clonotype was detected ten times or more. The chain links TRBV29-1 to TRBJ1-1, with D maybe TRBD1 (6 bases). CDR1 and CDR2 (germline): SQVTM, ANQGSEA. Trimming shortened V by 6 bases and J by 4 bases, and 15 bases separated the two germline ends. The CDR3 runs 13 residues. The CDR3 coding sequence is TGCAGCGTGCACAGGGAATGGGGCACTGAAGCTTTCTTT. It yields the protein CSVHREWGTEAFF.

The sample holds a few counts of this clonotype. The chain carries TRBV20-1 and TRBJ2-7, with TRBD2 identical over 8 bases. V dropped 0 bases and J dropped 3; count of bases not matched to a gene: 7. CDR1 is DFQATT, CDR2 SNEGSKA, per germline (reference sequence). The CDR3 has 15 amino acids. CDR3 in amino acids: CSARDPLAGNYEQYF. The CDR3 DNA follows: TGCAGTGCTAGAGATCCGCTAGCGGGTAACTACGAGCAGTACTTC.

The V gene is TRBV20-1, the J gene TRBJ2-3; D is possibly TRBD2 (5 bases). Per the germline V gene, CDR1 is DFQATT and CDR2 is SNEGSKA (reference sequence). Trimming removed 0 bases at V and 4 bases at J, with 8 bases between. This CDR3 contains 13 residues. The chain's CDR3 is CSARDPGSDTQYF. The CDR3 DNA reads as TGCAGTGCTAGAGATCCGGGGTCAGATACGCAGTATTTT.

This clonotype was seen repeatedly, ten times or more. This sequence joins TRBV12-3 or TRBV12-4 and TRBJ2-3; D unresolved. The CDR3 is 14 residues long. V lost 5 bases to trimming and J lost 4 bases, with 13 bases between them. The CDR3 here is CASSRTQPADTQYF. The CDR3 DNA follows: TGTGCCAGCAGTCGGACCCAGCCGGCAGATACGCAGTATTTT.

This clonotype was counted at least ten times. CDR3 nucleotides: TGTGCCAGCAGTTTACTTAATTCACCCCTCCACTTT. Its protein product is CASSLLNSPLHF. The chain combines TRBV27 with TRBJ1-6, with D uncertain. The CDR3 is 12 amino acids. The germline CDR1 and CDR2 sequences are MNHEY and SMNVEV (reference sequence). Trimming removed 2 bases from V and 6 bases from J, with 2 bases in between.

V usage is TRBV5-1 and J usage is TRBJ2-1; D is tentatively TRBD1 or TRBD2 (6 bases each). This CDR3 is built from 17 residues. Germline V CDR1 and CDR2: SGHRS, YFSETQ. Trimming removed 4 bases at V and 5 bases at J, with 22 bases between. The CDR3 loop reads CASSPGGPGRIDNEQFF. For the CDR3, the DNA is TGCGCCAGCAGCCCTGGGGGGCCGGGACGAATAGACAATGAGCAGTTCTTC. Supplemented by reference TRBV5-1 and TRBJ2-1, the full variable domain reads KAGVTQTPRYLIKTRGQQVTLSCSPISGHRSVSWYQQTPGQGLQFLFEYFSETQRNKGNFPGRFSGRQFSNSRSEMNVSTLELGDSALYLCASSPGGPGRIDNEQFFGPGTRLTVL.

J is TRBJ2-7 and V is TRBV7-6; 9 bases fit TRBD2. J was trimmed by 0 bases and V by 2 bases; bases with no gene match: 5. The CDR3 extends over 16 amino acids. Germline V gives CDR1 SGHVS, CDR2 FNYEAQ. CDR3 DNA sequence: TGTGCCAGCAGCTTACAAGGCGGGAGGGCCTCCTACGAGCAGTACTTC. Translation gives CASSLQGGRASYEQYF.

This clonotype was seen at least ten times. The CDR3 DNA reads TGCGCCAGCAGTGGATCCCGGGACATCTATAATTCACCCCTCCACTTT. Its protein is CASSGSRDIYNSPLHF. V is TRBV10-2 and J is TRBJ1-6, with D perhaps TRBD1 (6 bases). With 4 bases removed from V and 3 bases from J, the gap between germline ends came to 13 bases. CDR1 is WSHSY and CDR2 is SAAADI in the germline V gene. CDR3 size: 16 residues.

V is TRBV20-1 and J is TRBJ2-7; D is ambiguous. The CDR3 has 15 amino acids. Germline CDR1 DFQATT, CDR2 SNEGSKA (reference sequence). The V end was cut by 2 bases, the J end by 3 bases, with 17 bases between. This chain's CDR3 is CSARPESKPLYEQYF. CDR3 nucleotides: TGCAGTGCTAGACCGGAATCGAAACCCCTCTACGAGCAGTACTTC.

The chain recombines TRBV6-5 with TRBJ2-5; 9 bases agree with TRBD2. J gave up 5 bases and V 6 bases, and 10 bases lay outside the gene matches. Per the germline V gene, CDR1 is MNHEY and CDR2 is SVGAGI. The CDR3 sequence is 15 residues long. The CDR3 region has the DNA TGTGCCAGCAGGTTAGCGGGGGACATCGGGGAGACCCAGTACTTC. This sequence encodes CASRLAGDIGETQYF.

Only a few counts were recorded for this clonotype. J is TRBJ2-3 and V is TRBV24-1, with no clear D. The germline V gene has CDR1 KGHDR and CDR2 SFDVKD. This CDR3 has 12 amino acids. Between the trimmed V and J ends, which lost 3 bases and 4 bases, there was a span of 4 bases. In nucleotides, the CDR3 is TGTGCCACCAGTGATGTCGCAGATACGCAGTATTTT. Protein product: CATSDVADTQYF.